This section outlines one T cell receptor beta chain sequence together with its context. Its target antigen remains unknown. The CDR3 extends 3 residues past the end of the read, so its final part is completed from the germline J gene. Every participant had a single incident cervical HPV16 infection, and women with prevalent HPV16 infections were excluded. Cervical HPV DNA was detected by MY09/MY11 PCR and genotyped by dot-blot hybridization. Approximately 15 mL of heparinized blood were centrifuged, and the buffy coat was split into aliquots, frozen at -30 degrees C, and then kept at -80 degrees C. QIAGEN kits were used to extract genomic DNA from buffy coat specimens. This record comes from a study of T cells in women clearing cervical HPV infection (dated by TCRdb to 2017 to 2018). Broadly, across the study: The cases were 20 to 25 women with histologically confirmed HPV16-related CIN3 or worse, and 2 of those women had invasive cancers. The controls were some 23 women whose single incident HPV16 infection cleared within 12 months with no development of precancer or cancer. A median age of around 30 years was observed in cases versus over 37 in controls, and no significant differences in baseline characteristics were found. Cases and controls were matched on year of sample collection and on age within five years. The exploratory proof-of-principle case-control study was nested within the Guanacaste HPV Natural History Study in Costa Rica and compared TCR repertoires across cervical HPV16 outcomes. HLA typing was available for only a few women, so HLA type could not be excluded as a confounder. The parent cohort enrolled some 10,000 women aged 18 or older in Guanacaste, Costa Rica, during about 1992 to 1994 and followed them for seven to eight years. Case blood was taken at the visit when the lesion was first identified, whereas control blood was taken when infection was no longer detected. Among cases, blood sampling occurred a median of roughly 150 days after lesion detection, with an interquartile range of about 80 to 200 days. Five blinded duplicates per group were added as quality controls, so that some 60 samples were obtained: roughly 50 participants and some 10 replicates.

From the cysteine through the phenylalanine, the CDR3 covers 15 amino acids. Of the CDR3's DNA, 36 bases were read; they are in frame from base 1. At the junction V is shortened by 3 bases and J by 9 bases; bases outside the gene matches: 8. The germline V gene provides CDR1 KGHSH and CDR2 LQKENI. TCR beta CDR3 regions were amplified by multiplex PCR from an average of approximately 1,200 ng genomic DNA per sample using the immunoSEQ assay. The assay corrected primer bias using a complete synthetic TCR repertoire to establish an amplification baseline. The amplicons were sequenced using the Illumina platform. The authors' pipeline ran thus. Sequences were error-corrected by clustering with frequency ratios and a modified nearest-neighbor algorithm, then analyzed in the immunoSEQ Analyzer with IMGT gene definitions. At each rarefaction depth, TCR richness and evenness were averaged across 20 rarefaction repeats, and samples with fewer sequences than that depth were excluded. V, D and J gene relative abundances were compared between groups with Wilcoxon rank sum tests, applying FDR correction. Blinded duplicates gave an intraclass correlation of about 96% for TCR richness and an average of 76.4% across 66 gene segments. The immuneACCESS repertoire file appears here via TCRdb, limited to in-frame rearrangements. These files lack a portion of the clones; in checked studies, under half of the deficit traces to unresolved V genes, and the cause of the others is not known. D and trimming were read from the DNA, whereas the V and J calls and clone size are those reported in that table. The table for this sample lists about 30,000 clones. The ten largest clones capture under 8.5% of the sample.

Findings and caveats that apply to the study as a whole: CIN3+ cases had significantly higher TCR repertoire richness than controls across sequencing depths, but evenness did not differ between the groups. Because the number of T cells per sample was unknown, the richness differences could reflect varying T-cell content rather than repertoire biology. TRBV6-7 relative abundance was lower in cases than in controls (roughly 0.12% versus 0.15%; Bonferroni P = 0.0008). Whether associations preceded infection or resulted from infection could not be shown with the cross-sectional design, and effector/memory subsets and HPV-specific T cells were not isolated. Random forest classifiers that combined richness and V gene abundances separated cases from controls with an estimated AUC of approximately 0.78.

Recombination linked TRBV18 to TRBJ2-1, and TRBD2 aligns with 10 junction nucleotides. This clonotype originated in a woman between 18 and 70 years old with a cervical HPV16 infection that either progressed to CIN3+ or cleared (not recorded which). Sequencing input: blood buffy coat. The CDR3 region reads CASSPSSGGASEQFF. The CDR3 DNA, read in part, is TGTGCCAGCTCACCCTCAAGCGGGGGGGCTAGTGAG. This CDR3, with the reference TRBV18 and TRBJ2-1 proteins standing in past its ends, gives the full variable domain NAGVMQNPRHLVRRRGQEARLRCSPMKGHSHVYWYRQLPEEGLKFMVYLQKENIIDESGMPKERFSAEFPKEGPSILRIQQVVRGDSAAYFCASSPSSGGASEQFFGPGTRLTVL.